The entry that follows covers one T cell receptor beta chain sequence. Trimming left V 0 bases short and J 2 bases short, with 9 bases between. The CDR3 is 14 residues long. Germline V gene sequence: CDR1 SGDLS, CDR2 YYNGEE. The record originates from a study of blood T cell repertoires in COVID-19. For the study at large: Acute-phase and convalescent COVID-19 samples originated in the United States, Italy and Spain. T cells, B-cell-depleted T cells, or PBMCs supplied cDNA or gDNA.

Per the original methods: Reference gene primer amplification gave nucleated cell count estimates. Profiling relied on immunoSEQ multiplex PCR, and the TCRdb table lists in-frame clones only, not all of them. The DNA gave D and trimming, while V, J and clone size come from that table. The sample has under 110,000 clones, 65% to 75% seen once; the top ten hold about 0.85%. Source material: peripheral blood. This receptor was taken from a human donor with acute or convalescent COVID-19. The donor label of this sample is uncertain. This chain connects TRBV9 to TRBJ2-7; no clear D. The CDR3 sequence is CASSVVDNTYEQYF. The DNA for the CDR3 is TGTGCCAGCAGCGTAGTTGACAATACCTACGAGCAGTACTTC.